This T cell receptor beta chain originates from a study of spatial heterogeneity in lung cancer. Study-wide background: Donation came from around 72 patients with untreated early-stage non-small cell lung cancer. Compared with alpha-chain sequences, beta-chain sequences were consistently detected in greater numbers.

TCRdb passed the 5' RACE reads through MiXCR, listing each CDR3 protein once. The sample includes over 85,000 distinct CDR3 sequences, approximately 19% seen only once; the top ten take less than 25%. V was clipped by 6 bases and J by 5 bases, with 19 bases between them. This CDR3 has 14 residues. Germline CDR1 is DFQATT and CDR2 is SNEGSKA (reference sequence). Time point meaning: blood at routine non-recurrence follow-up after resection. Sequenced material: PBMCs, taken at follow-up. The chain carries TRBV20-1 and TRBJ1-1; maybe TRBD1 (5 bases). This clonotype originated in a male donor with early-stage non-small cell lung cancer. This CDR3 reads CSARPPGTVTEAFF. CDR3 nucleotide sequence: TGCAGTGCAAGGCCCCCGGGGACGGTGACTGAAGCTTTCTTT.